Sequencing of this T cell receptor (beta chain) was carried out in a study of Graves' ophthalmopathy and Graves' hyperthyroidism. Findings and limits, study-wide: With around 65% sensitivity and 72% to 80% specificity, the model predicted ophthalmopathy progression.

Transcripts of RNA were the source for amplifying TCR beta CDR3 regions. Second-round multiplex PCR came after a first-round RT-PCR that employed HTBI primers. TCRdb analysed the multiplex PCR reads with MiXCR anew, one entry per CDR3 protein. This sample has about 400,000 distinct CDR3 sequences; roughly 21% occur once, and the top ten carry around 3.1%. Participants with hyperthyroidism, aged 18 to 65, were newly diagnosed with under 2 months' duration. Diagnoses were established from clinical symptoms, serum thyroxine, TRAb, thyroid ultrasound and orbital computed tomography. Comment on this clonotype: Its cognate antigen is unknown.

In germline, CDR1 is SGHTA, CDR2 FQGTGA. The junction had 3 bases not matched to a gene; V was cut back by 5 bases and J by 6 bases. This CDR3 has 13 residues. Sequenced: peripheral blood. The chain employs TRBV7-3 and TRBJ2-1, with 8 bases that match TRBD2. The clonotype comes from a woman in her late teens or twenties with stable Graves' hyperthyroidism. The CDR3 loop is CASSPAGGNEQFF. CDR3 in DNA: TGTGCCAGCAGCCCCGCGGGGGGCAATGAGCAGTTCTTC.